This TCR beta chain was documented in a study of cytomegalovirus exposure and HLA in healthy donors. The length of the CDR3 is 11 residues. Germline V gene data show CDR1 as SGHTA and CDR2 as FQGNSA. Trimming stripped 7 bases from V and 7 bases from J, with 10 bases between. The study ran its PCR with 60 Vbeta and 13 Jbeta primers. The repertoire was sequenced with immunoSEQ multiplex PCR; TCRdb's copy has only in-frame clones and lacks some. The sample lists around 300,000 clones; around 90% were seen once. The gene calls are TRBV7-2 and TRBJ1-1; unclear D gene. The sample taken for sequencing was PBMCs. This sequence originates from a woman in her late teens or twenties in good health and CMV-seronegative. The CDR3 sequence: CASIIYSEAFF. The CDR3 nucleotides read TGTGCCAGCATAATTTACAGTGAAGCTTTCTTT.